These 27 T cell receptor beta chains came from one sample sequenced in a study of T cells in severe cutaneous drug reactions. Sequenced patients had Stevens-Johnson syndrome or toxic epidermal necrolysis caused by carbamazepine. TCR subtype-specific primers in iRepertoire multiplex PCR prepared libraries for bulk and single-cell sequencing. TCRdb reprocessed the multiplex PCR reads, keeping one entry per CDR3 protein, no DNA. The sample includes 9,500 or so distinct CDR3 sequences. Sequenced sample: cells from a skin blister. The receptor source for this set is a human donor with Stevens-Johnson syndrome, a severe cutaneous drug reaction.

The chain has TRBV29-1 and TRBJ1-5. The CDR3 spans 13 residues. CDR1 is SQVTM and CDR2 is ANQGSEA in the germline V gene. The CDR3 here is CSVGAGLNQPQHF. Drawing the rest from reference TRBV29-1 and TRBJ1-5, the complete variable domain is SAVISQKPSRDICQRGTSLTIQCQVDSQVTMMFWYRQQPGQSLTLIATANQGSEATYESGFVIDKFPISRPNLTFSTLTVSNMSPEDSSIYLCSVGAGLNQPQHFGDGTRLSIL.

V usage is TRBV29-1 and J usage is TRBJ1-6. The germline V gene has CDR1 SQVTM and CDR2 ANQGSEA. The CDR3 has 13 residues. The CDR3: CSARDQLDSPLHF.

The J gene is TRBJ1-1, the V gene TRBV20-1. The CDR3 is made up of 14 amino acids. CDR1 is DFQATT and CDR2 is SNEGSKA in the germline V gene (reference sequence). CDR3: CSANLRGVFTEAFF.

V gene TRBV29-1 combines with J gene TRBJ1-2; TCRdb lists TRBD1, though no DNA is available to test this call. CDR3 length: 14 amino acids. CDR1 SQVTM and CDR2 ANQGSEA come from the germline V gene. This CDR3 is CSVEGDRALDGYTF.

V and J are TRBV20-1 and TRBJ2-7; TCRdb gives TRBD2 as the D gene, but with no DNA this cannot be confirmed. CDR3 size: 13 residues. Per germline, CDR1 DFQATT and CDR2 SNEGSKA (reference sequence). The CDR3 is CSAAAGFGYEQYF.

This chain connects TRBV29-1 to TRBJ1-2. Looked up from germline, CDR1 is SQVTM and CDR2 is ANQGSEA. The CDR3 has 13 residues. The CDR3 region is CSVGRPANYGYTF. The full variable domain, its missing parts supplied by reference TRBV29-1 and TRBJ1-2, is SAVISQKPSRDICQRGTSLTIQCQVDSQVTMMFWYRQQPGQSLTLIATANQGSEATYESGFVIDKFPISRPNLTFSTLTVSNMSPEDSSIYLCSVGRPANYGYTFGSGTRLTVV.

The chain employs TRBV20-1 and TRBJ2-3; TCRdb proposes TRBD1, but this gene call is untestable without DNA. The CDR3 sequence is 15 residues long. Germline V CDR1 and CDR2: DFQATT, SNEGSKA (reference sequence). CDR3 sequence: CSAPERGSFTDTQYF.

The rearrangement links TRBV20-1 to TRBJ1-5; TCRdb returns TRBD1, unconfirmable since there is no DNA. The germline gives CDR1 DFQATT, CDR2 SNEGSKA (reference sequence). CDR3 length: 14 amino acids. The CDR3 is CSARPGQGSQPQHF.

Frequency places this clonotype as medium-sized. This chain connects TRBV20-1 to TRBJ1-2; TCRdb reports TRBD1, a call that lacks DNA to check it against. The CDR3 is 13 residues long. Germline V gives CDR1 DFQATT, CDR2 SNEGSKA (reference sequence). Here the CDR3 reads CSAGTGGDYGYTF.

CDR3 loop: CSAGQGPDTQYF. V gene TRBV20-1 combines with J gene TRBJ2-3. The CDR3 covers 12 residues. Germline-derived CDR1 and CDR2 are DFQATT and SNEGSKA (reference sequence).

The chain employs TRBV29-1 and TRBJ2-1; TCRdb proposes TRBD2, but this gene call is untestable without DNA. CDR1 and CDR2 from the germline V gene are SQVTM and ANQGSEA. This CDR3 spans 15 amino acids. The CDR3 protein is CSVDRARMEGNEQFF.

By frequency, this clonotype registers medium-sized (0.01 to 0.1%). The V gene is TRBV20-1, the J gene TRBJ1-1; TCRdb designates TRBD1, a call that cannot be tested without DNA. The CDR3 is made up of 13 amino acids. CDR1 and CDR2 (germline): DFQATT, SNEGSKA (reference sequence). This chain's CDR3 is CSASQGLNTEAFF.

The chain uses TRBV29-1 and TRBJ2-2; TCRdb's D call, TRBD1, is unchecked because there is no DNA. This CDR3 contains 17 residues. Germline lookup yields CDR1 SQVTM and CDR2 ANQGSEA. Here the CDR3 reads CSAGLDAGQGAGGELFF.

V gene TRBV19 combines with J gene TRBJ1-5; TCRdb lists TRBD1, though no DNA is available to test this call. The CDR3 totals 15 residues. Per germline, CDR1 LNHDA and CDR2 SQIVND (reference sequence). CDR3 protein: CASSIQGSYYQPQHF.

The chain is built from TRBV20-1 and TRBJ2-7; TCRdb's D gene call, TRBD2, goes unchecked for lack of DNA. The germline gives CDR1 DFQATT, CDR2 SNEGSKA (reference sequence). The CDR3 runs 15 residues. The chain's CDR3 is CSAVNVLGLWDELCF.

This clonotype shows up as medium-sized by frequency. The rearrangement joins TRBV27 to TRBJ2-1. The germline V gene encodes CDR1 MNHEY and CDR2 SMNVEV (reference sequence). This CDR3 has 12 residues. CDR3 sequence: CASSLSANEQFF.

The V and J genes are TRBV20-1 and TRBJ2-5; TCRdb's D call, TRBD1, is unchecked because there is no DNA. The V gene's germline CDR1 is DFQATT and CDR2 SNEGSKA (reference sequence). The length of the CDR3 is 16 residues. CDR3 loop: CSARFGTGALRGTQYF.

V gene TRBV20-1 combines with J gene TRBJ2-7; TCRdb indicates TRBD1, and absent DNA this call remains unverified. CDR1 DFQATT and CDR2 SNEGSKA come from the germline V gene (reference sequence). The CDR3 loop spans 14 amino acids. CDR3: CSATTGVSSYEQYF.

This chain uses TRBV20-1 with TRBJ1-2. Per germline, CDR1 DFQATT and CDR2 SNEGSKA (reference sequence). The CDR3 extends over 13 amino acids. CDR3: CSALTDGYYGYTF.

The J gene is TRBJ2-1, the V gene TRBV29-1. Germline V gives CDR1 SQVTM, CDR2 ANQGSEA. The CDR3 has 11 amino acids. The CDR3 reads CSVDLFDEQFF.

The CDR3 protein is CSVETGTGVYEQYF. The chain combines TRBV29-1 with TRBJ2-7; TCRdb outputs TRBD1, but without DNA this stays unchecked. From germline, CDR1 is SQVTM and CDR2 ANQGSEA. This CDR3 contains 14 residues.

The chain has TRBV4-1 and TRBJ2-3; the TRBD2 assignment by TCRdb is unverifiable without DNA. The CDR3 runs 15 residues. Germline V gene sequence: CDR1 MGHRA, CDR2 YSYEKL. The CDR3 region is CASSQERGLTDTQYF.

This chain connects TRBV20-1 to TRBJ1-5; the D call of TRBD1 rests on TCRdb alone, since no DNA is present to check it. Germline CDR1 is DFQATT and CDR2 is SNEGSKA (reference sequence). The CDR3 loop spans 15 amino acids. CDR3 amino acids: CSASGTGVGYQPQHF.

The rearrangement links TRBV20-1 to TRBJ2-7; TCRdb's D call of TRBD1 is untestable without DNA. Germline V gives CDR1 DFQATT, CDR2 SNEGSKA (reference sequence). The CDR3 consists of 13 residues. The CDR3: CSARDLTGYEQYF.

The gene calls are TRBV19 and TRBJ2-3; the D call of TRBD2 rests on TCRdb alone, since no DNA is present to check it. The CDR3 is 15 residues long. The germline gives CDR1 LNHDA, CDR2 SQIVND (reference sequence). The CDR3 is CASSSGPGPTDTQYF.

V gene TRBV28 combines with J gene TRBJ2-5; no DNA is available, so the TRBD1 call from TCRdb remains unchecked. The CDR3 spans 15 residues. Germline V gene lookup returns CDR1 MDHEN and CDR2 SYDVKM. CDR3: CASSQHGQGMETQYF.

This clonotype is called medium-sized (0.01 to 0.1%) based on its frequency. This rearrangement joins TRBV4-1 to TRBJ1-6; TCRdb's D call of TRBD1 is untestable without DNA. This CDR3 has 15 residues. Germline CDR1 MGHRA, CDR2 YSYEKL. CDR3 residues: CASSLNRGPSSPLHF.